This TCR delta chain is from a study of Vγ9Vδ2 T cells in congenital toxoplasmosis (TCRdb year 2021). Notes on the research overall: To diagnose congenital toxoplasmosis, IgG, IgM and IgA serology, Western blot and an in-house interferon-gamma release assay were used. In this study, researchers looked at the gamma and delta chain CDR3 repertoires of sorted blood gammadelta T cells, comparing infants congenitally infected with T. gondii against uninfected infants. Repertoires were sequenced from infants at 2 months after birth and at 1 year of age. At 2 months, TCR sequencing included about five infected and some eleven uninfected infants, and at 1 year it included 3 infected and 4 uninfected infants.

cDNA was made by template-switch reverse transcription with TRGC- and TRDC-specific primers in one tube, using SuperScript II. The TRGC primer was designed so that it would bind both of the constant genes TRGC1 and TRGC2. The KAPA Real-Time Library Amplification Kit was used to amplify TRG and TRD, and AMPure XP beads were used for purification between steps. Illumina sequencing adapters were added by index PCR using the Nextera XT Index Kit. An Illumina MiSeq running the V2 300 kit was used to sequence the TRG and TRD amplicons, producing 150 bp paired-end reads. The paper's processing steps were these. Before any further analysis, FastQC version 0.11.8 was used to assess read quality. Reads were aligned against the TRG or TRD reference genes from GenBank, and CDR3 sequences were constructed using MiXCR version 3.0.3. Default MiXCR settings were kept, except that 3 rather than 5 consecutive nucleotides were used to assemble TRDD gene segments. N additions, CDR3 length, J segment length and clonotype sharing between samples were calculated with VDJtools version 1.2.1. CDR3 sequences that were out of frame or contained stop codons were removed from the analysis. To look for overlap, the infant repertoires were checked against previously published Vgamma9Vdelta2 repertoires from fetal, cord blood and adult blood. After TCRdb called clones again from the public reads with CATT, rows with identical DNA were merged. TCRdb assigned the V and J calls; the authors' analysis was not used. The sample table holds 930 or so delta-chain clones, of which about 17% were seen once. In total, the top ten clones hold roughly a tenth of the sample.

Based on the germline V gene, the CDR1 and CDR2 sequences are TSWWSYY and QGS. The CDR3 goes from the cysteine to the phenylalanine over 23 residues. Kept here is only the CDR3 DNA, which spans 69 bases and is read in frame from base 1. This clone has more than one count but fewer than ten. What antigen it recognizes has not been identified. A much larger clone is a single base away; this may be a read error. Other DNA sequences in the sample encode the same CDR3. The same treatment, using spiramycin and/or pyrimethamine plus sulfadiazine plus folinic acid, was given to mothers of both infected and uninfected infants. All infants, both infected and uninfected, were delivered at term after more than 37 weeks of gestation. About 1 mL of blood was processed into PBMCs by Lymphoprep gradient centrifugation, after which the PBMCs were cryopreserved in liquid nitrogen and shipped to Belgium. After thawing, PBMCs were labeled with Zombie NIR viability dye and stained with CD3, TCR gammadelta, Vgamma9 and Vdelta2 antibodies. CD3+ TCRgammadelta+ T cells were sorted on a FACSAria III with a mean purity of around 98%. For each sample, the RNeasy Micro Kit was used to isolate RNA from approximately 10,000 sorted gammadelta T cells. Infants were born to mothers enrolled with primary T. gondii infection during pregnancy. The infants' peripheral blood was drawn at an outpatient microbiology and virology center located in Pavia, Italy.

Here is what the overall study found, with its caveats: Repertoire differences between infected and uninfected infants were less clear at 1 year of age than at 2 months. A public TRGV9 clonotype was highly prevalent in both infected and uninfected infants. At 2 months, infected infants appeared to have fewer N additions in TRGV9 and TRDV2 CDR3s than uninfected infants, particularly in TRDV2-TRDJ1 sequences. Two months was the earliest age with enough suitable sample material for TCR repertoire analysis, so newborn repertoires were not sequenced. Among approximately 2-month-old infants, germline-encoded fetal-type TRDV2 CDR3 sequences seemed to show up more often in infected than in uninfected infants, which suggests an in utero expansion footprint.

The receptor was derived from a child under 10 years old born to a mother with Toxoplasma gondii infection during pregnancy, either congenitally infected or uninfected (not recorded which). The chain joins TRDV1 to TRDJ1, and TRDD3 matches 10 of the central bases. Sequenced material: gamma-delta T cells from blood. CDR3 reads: CALGEGGANFIQPAVLGDPKLIF. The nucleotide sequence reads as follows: TGTGCTCTTGGGGAAGGGGGGGCAAATTTTATCCAGCCAGCAGTACTGGGGGATCCTAAACTCATCTTC.